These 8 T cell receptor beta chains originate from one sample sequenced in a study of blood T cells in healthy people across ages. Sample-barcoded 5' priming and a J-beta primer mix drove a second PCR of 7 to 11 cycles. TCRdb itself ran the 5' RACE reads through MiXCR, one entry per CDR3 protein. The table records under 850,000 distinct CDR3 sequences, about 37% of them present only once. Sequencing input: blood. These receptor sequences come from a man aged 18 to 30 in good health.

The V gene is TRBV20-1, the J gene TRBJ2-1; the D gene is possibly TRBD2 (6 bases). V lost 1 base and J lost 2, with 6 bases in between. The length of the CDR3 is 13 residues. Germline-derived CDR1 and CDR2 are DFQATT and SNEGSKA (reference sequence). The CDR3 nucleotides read TGCAGTGCTAGAGGGGGGGCCTACAATGAGCAGTTCTTC. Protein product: CSARGGAYNEQFF.

CDR3 sequence (DNA): TGTGCCAGCACCCCTCTAGCGGGGGGTACCTACGAGCAGTACTTC. The encoded protein is CASTPLAGGTYEQYF. V usage is TRBV7-9 and J usage is TRBJ2-7; the match to TRBD2 covers 11 bases. The ends lost 7 bases at V and 2 bases at J; junction bases unmatched: 7. The CDR3 has 15 amino acids. The V gene's germline CDR1 is SEHNR and CDR2 FQNEAQ (reference sequence).

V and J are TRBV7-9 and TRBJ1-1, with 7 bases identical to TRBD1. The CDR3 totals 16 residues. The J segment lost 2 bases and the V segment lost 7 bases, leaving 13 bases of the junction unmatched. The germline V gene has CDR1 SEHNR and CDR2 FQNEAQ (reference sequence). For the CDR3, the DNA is TGTGCCAGCAACCGGGGACAGCGTCTTCCCAACACTGAAGCTTTCTTT. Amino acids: CASNRGQRLPNTEAFF.

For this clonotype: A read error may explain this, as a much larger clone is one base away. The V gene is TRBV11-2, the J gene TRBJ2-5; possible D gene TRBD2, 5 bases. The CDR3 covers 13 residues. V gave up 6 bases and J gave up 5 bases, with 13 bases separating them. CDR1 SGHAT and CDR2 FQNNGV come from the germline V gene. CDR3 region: CASRITTGETQYF. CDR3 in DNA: TGTGCCAGCAGAATAACCACGGGGGAGACCCAGTACTTC.

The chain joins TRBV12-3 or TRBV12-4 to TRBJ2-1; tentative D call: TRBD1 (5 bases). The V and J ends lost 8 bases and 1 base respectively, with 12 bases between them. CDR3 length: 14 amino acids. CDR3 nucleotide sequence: TGTGCCAGCGAAGGGGTATCATCCTACAATGAGCAGTTCTTC. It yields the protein CASEGVSSYNEQFF.

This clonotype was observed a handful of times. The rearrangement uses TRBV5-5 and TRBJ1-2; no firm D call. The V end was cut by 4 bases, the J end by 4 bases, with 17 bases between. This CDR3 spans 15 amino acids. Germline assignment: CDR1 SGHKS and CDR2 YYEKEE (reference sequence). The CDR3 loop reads CASSVAAGYGYGYTF. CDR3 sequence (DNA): TGTGCCAGCAGCGTAGCTGCGGGGTACGGCTATGGCTACACCTTC.

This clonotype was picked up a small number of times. This chain's CDR3 is CASSFRTYSYNEQYF. CDR3 nucleotides: TGTGCCAGCAGCTTCAGGACGTACTCCTACAATGAGCAGTACTTC. The genes are TRBV7-2 and TRBJ2-5; D not resolved. There are 15 residues in the CDR3. V was shortened by 3 bases and J by 11 bases, with 22 bases between the two germline ends. Germline lookup yields CDR1 SGHTA and CDR2 FQGNSA.

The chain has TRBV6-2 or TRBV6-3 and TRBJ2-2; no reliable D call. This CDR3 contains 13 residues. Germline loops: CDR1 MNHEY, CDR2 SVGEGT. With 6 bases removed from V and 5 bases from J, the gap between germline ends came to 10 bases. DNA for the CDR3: TGTGCCAGCAGCCTCGTATTGACCGGGGAGCTGTTTTTT. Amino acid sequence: CASSLVLTGELFF.